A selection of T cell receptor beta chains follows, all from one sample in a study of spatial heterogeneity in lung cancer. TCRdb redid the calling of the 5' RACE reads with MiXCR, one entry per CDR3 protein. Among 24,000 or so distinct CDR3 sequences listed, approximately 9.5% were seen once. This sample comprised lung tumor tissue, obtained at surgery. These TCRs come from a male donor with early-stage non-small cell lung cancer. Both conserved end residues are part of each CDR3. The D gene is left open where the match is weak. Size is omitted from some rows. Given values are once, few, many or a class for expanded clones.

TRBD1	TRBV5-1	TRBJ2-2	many	CASSPRQGINTGELFF	TGCGCCAGCAGCCCCCGACAGGGGATAAACACCGGGGAGCTGTTTTTT
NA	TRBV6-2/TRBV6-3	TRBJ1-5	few	CASTRDGGNQPQHF	TGTGCCAGCACACGGGACGGAGGCAATCAGCCCCAGCATTTT
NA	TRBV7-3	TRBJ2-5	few	CASSLYSTPQETQYF	TGTGCCAGCAGCTTATATTCGACCCCTCAAGAGACCCAGTACTTC
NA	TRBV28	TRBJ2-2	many	CASRRVGELFF	TGTGCCAGCCGTCGGGTGGGGGAGCTGTTTTTT
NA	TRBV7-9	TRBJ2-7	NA	CASRGSRDTSPYEQYF	TGTGCCAGCAGAGGGAGCCGGGACACTTCCCCCTACGAGCAGTACTTC
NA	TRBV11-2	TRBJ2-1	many	CASSVGGSSYNEQFF	TGTGCCAGCAGCGTAGGTGGTTCCTCCTACAATGAGCAGTTCTTC
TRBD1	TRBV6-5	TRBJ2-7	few	CASSTGQGAYEQYF	TGTGCCAGCAGTACCGGACAGGGGGCCTACGAGCAGTACTTC
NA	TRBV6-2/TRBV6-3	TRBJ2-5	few	CASSYAGNKETQYF	TGTGCCAGCAGTTACGCGGGAAATAAAGAGACCCAGTACTTC
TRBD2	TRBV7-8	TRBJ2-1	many	CASSPLIAGGSYNEQFF	TGTGCCAGCAGCCCCCTCATAGCGGGAGGGTCCTACAATGAGCAGTTCTTC
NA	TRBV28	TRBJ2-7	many	CASGGRGRSYEQYF	TGTGCCAGCGGGGGGCGCGGGCGCTCCTACGAGCAGTACTTC
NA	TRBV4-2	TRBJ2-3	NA	CASSHQGGEAADTQYF	TGTGCCAGCAGCCACCAAGGAGGGGAGGCGGCAGATACGCAGTATTTT
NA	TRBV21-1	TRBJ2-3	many	CASSKAARKGDTQYF	TGTGCCAGCAGCAAAGCTGCGCGGAAGGGAGATACGCAGTATTTT
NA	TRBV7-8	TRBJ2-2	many	CASSLELGTGELFF	TGTGCCAGCAGCTTAGAGTTGGGCACCGGGGAGCTGTTTTTT
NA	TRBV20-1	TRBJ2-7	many	CSARELGRVGYEQYF	TGCAGTGCTAGAGAATTAGGTAGGGTCGGCTACGAGCAGTACTTC
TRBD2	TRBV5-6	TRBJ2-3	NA	CASSLGTSGDTDTQYF	TGTGCCAGCAGCCTAGGGACTAGCGGAGACACAGATACGCAGTATTTT
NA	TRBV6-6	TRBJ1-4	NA	CASCEKAENEKLFF	TGTGCCAGCTGTGAAAAAGCGGAGAATGAAAAACTGTTTTTT
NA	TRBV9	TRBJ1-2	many	CASSGNYGYTF	TGTGCCAGCAGCGGGAACTATGGCTACACCTTC
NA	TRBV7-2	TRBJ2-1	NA	CVSSSFIGNEQFF	TGTGTCAGCAGCTCCTTCATCGGGAATGAGCAGTTCTTC
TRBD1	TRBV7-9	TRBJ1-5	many	CASSRGQPGEPQHF	TGTGCCAGCAGCCGGGGACAGCCTGGGGAGCCCCAGCATTTT
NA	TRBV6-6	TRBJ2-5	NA	CASSFFKGRGETQYF	TGTGCCAGCAGTTTTTTCAAGGGGCGGGGAGAGACCCAGTACTTC
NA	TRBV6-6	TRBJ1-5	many	CASSPGPGVRNQPQHF	TGTGCCAGCAGTCCCGGCCCGGGGGTTCGCAATCAGCCCCAGCATTTT
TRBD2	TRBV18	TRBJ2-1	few	CASSPTSAYNEQFF	TGTGCCAGCTCACCAACTAGCGCCTACAATGAGCAGTTCTTC
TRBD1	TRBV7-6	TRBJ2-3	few	CASSLAGDRSTDTQYF	TGTGCCAGCAGCTTAGCGGGGGACAGGAGCACAGATACGCAGTATTTT
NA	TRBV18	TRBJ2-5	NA	CASSPKRGRETQYF	TGTGCCAGCTCACCGAAAAGGGGCCGAGAGACCCAGTACTTC
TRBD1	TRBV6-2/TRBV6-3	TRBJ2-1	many	CASRWTGGFDEQFF	TGTGCCAGCAGATGGACAGGGGGCTTCGATGAGCAGTTCTTC
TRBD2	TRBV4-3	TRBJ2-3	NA	CASSHELGGATDTQYF	TGCGCCAGCAGCCATGAACTCGGGGGGGCCACAGATACGCAGTATTTT
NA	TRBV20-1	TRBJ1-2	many	CSARDATVYGYTF	TGCAGTGCTAGAGATGCGACAGTCTATGGCTACACCTTC
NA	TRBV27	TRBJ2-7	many	CASSTQGPKGEQYF	TGTGCCAGCAGCACTCAGGGGCCGAAGGGGGAGCAGTACTTC
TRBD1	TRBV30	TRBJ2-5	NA	CAWWDSQETQYF	TGTGCCTGGTGGGACAGCCAAGAGACCCAGTACTTC
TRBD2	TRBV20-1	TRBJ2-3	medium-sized	CSAKAGGTDTQYF	TGCAGTGCTAAAGCGGGAGGCACAGATACGCAGTATTTT
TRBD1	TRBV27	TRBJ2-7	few	CASSYGDRAGGEQYF	TGTGCCAGCAGTTATGGGGACAGGGCGGGCGGCGAGCAGTACTTC
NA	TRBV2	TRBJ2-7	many	CASTPRGYEQYF	TGTGCCAGCACCCCCAGGGGTTACGAGCAGTACTTC
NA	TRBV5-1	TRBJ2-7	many	CASSFNGDEQYF	TGCGCCAGCAGCTTTAATGGGGACGAGCAGTACTTC
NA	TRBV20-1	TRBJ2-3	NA	CSARKLPNTQYF	TGCAGTGCTAGAAAACTGCCTAATACGCAGTATTTT
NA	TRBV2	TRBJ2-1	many	CASRQASGNEQFF	TGTGCCAGCCGACAAGCTTCTGGCAATGAGCAGTTCTTC
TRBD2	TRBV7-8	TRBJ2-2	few	CASSLARLAGISANTGELFF	TGTGCCAGCAGCTTAGCGAGACTAGCGGGGATCTCCGCGAACACCGGGGAGCTGTTTTTT
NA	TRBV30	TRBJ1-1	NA	CAWSNIWNTEAFF	TGTGCCTGGAGTAATATATGGAACACTGAAGCTTTCTTT
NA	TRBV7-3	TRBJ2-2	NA	CASSLNSLNTGELFF	TGTGCCAGCAGCTTAAACAGCCTCAACACCGGGGAGCTGTTTTTT
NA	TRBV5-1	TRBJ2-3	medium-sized	CASSILTDTQYF	TGCGCCAGCAGCATACTCACAGATACGCAGTATTTT
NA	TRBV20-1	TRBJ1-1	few	CSARPPNTEAFF	TGCAGTGCTAGACCGCCGAACACTGAAGCTTTCTTT
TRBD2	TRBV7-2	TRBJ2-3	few	CASSYPAAGGLNTQYF	TGTGCCAGCAGCTATCCAGCAGCGGGGGGGCTAAATACGCAGTATTTT
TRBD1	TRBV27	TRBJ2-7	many	CASSSPGGEQYF	TGTGCCAGCAGTTCCCCAGGGGGCGAGCAGTACTTC
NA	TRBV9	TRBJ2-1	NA	CASSPTGTYNEQFF	TGTGCCAGCAGCCCGACGGGAACCTACAATGAGCAGTTCTTC
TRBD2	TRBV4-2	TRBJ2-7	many	CASSQDGTSGSYEQYF	TGTGCCAGCAGCCAAGATGGGACTAGCGGCTCCTACGAGCAGTACTTC
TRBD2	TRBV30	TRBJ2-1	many	CAWSPDGILASGIDEQFF	TGTGCCTGGAGCCCCGATGGGATTTTGGCTAGCGGGATCGATGAGCAGTTCTTC
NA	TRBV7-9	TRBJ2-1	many	CASSFQGGPYNEQFF	TGTGCCAGCAGCTTCCAGGGGGGCCCCTACAATGAGCAGTTCTTC
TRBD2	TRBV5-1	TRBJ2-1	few	CASSTKRGDYNEQFF	TGCGCCAGCAGCACGAAGCGGGGGGACTACAATGAGCAGTTCTTC
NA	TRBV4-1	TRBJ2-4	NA	CASSQDRTVGEKNIQYF	TGCGCCAGCAGCCAAGATAGGACAGTGGGAGAAAAAAACATTCAGTACTTC
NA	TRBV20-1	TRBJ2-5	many	CSAREGLETQYF	TGCAGTGCCCGCGAAGGCCTCGAGACCCAGTACTTC
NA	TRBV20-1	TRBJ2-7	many	CSARGEGRRTLSYEQYF	TGCAGTGCTAGAGGAGAAGGTCGGAGGACTCTCTCCTACGAGCAGTACTTC